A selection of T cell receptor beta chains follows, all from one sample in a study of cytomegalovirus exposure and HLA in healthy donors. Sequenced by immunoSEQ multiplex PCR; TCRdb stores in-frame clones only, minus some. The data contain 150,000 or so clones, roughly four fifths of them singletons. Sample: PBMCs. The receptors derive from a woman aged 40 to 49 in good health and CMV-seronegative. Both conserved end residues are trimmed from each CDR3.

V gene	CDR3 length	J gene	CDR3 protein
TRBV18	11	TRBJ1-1	ASSPGAVREAF
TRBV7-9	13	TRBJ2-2	ASSSIAGDTGELF
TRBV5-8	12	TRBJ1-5	ASSQDRALQPQH
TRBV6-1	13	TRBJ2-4	ASNIDGTARNIQY
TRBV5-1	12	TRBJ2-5	ASSLAEGRETQY
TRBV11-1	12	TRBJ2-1	ASSLYSGIARQF
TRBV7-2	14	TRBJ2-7	ASSLRLAGGPYEQY
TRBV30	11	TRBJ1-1	AWSVESWSEAF
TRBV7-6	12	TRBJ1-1	ASSLDRTYTEAF
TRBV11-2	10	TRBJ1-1	ASSVGGWGAF
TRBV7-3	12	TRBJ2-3	ASSPGDSTDTQY
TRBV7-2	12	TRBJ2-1	ASSKQLEISEQF
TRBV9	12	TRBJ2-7	ASSVHPGEYEQY
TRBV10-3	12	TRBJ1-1	AISLTGGNTEAF
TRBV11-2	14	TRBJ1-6	ASSLGGGSYNSPLH
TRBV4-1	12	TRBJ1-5	ASSQDIGYQPQH
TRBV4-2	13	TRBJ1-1	ASSQDWGQDTEAF
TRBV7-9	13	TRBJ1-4	ASSRTGTQGEKLF
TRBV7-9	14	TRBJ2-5	SSSPRLGGQKETQY
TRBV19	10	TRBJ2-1	ASSQLNNEQF
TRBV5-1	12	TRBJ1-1	ASSLGQIYYEAF
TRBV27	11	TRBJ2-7	ATGLGGAYEQY
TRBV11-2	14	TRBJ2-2	ASSRSAGGQSGELF
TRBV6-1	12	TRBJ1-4	ASSRTGPNEKLF
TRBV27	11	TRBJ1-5	ASSLGRARAQH
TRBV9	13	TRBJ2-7	ASSVEAGQGSEQY
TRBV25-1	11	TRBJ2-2	ASSDSLGGELL
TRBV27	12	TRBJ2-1	ASSIPGQYNEQF
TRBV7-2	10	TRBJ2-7	ASSGTAYEQY
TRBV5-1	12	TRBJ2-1	ASSLGSPGDEQF
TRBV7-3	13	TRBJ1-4	ASSPTGTGNEKLF
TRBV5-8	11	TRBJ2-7	ASSLGRGREQY
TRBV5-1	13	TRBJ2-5	ASSLLAGGEETQY
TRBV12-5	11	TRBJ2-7	ASGLDGPYEQY
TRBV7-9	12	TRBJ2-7	ASSPSFSVYEQY
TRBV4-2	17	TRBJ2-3	ASSQELGLAGAGTDTQY
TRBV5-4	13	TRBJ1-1	ASSLDRGLGAEAF
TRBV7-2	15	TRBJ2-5	ASSLKWASFFQETQY
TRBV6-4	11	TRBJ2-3	ASSAGRTDTQY
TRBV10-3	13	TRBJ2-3	ASIRDITNTDTQY
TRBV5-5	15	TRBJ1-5	ASSFSQTGNSNQPQH